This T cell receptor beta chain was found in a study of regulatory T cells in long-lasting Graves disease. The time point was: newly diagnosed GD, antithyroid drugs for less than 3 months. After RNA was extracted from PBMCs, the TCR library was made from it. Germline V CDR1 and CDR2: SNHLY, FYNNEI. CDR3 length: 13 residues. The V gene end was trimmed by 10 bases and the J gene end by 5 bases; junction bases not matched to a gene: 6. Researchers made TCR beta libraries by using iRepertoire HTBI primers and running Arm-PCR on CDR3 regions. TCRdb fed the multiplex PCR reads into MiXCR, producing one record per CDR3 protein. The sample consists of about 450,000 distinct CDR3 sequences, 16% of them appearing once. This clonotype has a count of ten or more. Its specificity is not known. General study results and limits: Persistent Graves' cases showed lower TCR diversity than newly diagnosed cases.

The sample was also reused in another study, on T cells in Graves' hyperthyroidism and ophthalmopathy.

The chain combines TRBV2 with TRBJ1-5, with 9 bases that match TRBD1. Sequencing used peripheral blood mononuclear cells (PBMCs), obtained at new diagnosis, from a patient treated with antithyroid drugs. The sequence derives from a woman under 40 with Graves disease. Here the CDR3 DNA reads TGTGCCATCCCGACAGGGGGTTATCAGCCCCAGCATTTT. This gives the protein CAIPTGGYQPQHF.